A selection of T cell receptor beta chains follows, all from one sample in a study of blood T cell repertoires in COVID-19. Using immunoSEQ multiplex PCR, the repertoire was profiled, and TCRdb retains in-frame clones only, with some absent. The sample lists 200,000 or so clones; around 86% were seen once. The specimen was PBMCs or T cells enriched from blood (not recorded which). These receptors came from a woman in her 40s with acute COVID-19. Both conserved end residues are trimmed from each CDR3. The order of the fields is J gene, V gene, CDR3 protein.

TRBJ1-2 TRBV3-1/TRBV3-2 ASSQAYYGYT
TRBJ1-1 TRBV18 ASSLDSLTEAF
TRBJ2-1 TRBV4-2 ASSQGFSLSSYNEQF
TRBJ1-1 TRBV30 AWSVGAWGPRAF
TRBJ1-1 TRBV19 ASSISGQGSAEAF
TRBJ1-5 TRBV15 ATSRDTGGRSNQPQH
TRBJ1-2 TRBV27 ASSLKPPGGYYGYT
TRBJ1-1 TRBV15 ATSRTLGSDRLNTEAF
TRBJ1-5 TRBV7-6 ASSLRGSDGLQPQH
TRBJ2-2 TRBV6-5 ASPGTANTGELF
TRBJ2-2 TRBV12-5 ASGPEEGAGELF
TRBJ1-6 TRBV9 ASSRGTENSPLH
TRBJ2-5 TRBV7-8 ASSSSEQGWETQY
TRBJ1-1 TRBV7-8 ASSLEWRRGEAF
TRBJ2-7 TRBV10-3 AISETGTGNSYEQY
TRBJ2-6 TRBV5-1 ASSLGGHSGANVLT
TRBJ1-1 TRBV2 ASSAGALMNTEAF
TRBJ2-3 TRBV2 ASRGTSVKTSTDTQY
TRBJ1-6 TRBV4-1 ASRNRDRGASYNSPLH
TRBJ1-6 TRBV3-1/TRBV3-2 ASSQTVTGSSYNSPLH
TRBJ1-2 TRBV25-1 ASSEFGTDAMGYT
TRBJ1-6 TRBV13 ASSDNYRARNSPLH
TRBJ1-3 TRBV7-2 ASSLTRGNAGNTIY
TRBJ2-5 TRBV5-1 ASSLQAGDQETQY
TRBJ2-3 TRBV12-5 ASGSGLQEGDTQY
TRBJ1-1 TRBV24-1 ATSDDRVNTEAF
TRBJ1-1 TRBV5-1 ASATELNTEAF
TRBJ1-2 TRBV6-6 ASSYSITGGNYGYT
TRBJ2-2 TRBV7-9 ASSPGSGGATGELF
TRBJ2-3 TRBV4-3 ASSSGRRDTQY
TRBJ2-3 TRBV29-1 SVDLNSISTDTQY
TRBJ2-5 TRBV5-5 ASSLAGIETQY
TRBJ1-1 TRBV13 ASSITTGATEAF
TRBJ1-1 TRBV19 ASSIEGVLMNTEAF
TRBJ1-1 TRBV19 ASSWRRGTEAF
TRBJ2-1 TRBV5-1 ASSLNSGGVNEQF
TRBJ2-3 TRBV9 ASSVFGGQGSDTQY
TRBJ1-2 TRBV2 ASSRGGGYGYT
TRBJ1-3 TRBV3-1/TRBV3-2 ASSPRGSGNTIY
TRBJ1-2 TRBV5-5 ASSLGTGINYGYT
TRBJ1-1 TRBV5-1 ASSLTPNTEAF
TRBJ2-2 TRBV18 ASSPLTANTGELF
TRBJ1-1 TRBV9 ASSAIGQGEDTEAF
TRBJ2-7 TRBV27 ASMKQGLIYEQY
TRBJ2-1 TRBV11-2 ASSFVGGGAYNEQF
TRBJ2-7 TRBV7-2 ASSLGYSLSYEQY
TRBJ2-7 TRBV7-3 ASSLKGTSGGQYYEQY
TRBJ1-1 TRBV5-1 ASSATGVRTEAF
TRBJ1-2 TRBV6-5 ASSLANGNYGYT
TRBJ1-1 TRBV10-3 AIRDRNLNTEAF
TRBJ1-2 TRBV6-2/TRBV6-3 ASSPRGGLGYGYT